The 17 T cell receptor beta chains below come from one sample, sequenced in a study of early T cells in non-severe SARS-CoV-2 infection (dated by TCRdb to the early 2020s). Library preparation employed 5' RACE. The sequencing machine was a NextSeq 500. The public reads were run again by TCRdb, first through fastp at Q25 and then through MiXCR, and only productive beta chains were kept. Identical CDR3 protein sequences are pooled into one entry, listed with their most common genes and DNA. In this sample the table shows about 22,000 distinct CDR3 sequences, roughly 4.5% of which occur a single time. 16% of the sample rests with the top ten. Sequenced sample: whole blood. These receptors came from an adult who was a healthcare worker with PCR-confirmed SARS-CoV-2 infection or an uninfected control (not recorded which).

This clonotype was counted many times. The rearrangement uses TRBV7-3 and TRBJ1-1, with no clear D. Germline V gives CDR1 SGHTA, CDR2 FQGTGA. V was pared by 3 bases and J by 1 base, with 6 bases between. This CDR3 is built from 13 residues. CDR3 loop: CASSFNRNTEAFF. Written as DNA, the CDR3 is TGTGCCAGCAGCTTTAACAGGAACACTGAAGCTTTCTTT.

A few counts support this clonotype. This chain connects TRBV5-5 to TRBJ1-4, with unresolved D. The CDR3 runs 16 residues. V was clipped by 4 bases and J by 4 bases, with 17 bases between them. Germline-derived CDR1 and CDR2 are SGHKS and YYEKEE (reference sequence). The chain's CDR3 is CASSAGPGLDNEKLFF. CDR3 bases: TGTGCCAGCAGCGCTGGGCCCGGGCTGGATAATGAAAAACTGTTTTTT. Looking up the rest from reference TRBV5-5 and TRBJ1-4 gives the full variable domain: DAGVTQSPTHLIKTRGQQVTLRCSPISGHKSVSWYQQVLGQGPQFIFQYYEKEERGRGNFPDRFSARQFPNYSSELNVNALLLGDSALYLCASSAGPGLDNEKLFFGSGTQLSVL.

This clonotype showed up just a few times. The rearrangement uses TRBV4-2 and TRBJ1-4, with 8 bases matching TRBD1. The V segment lost 4 bases and the J segment 4 bases; nucleotides outside the gene matches: 14. This CDR3 comprises 18 residues. Germline-derived CDR1 and CDR2 are LGHNA and YNFKEQ. Written as DNA, the CDR3 is TGTGCCAGCAGCCGGGATAGATCCGGGACAGGCGGTAATGAAAAACTGTTTTTT. Encoded protein: CASSRDRSGTGGNEKLFF.

In its sample, this clonotype was seen many times. The chain uses TRBV29-1 and TRBJ2-1; D is possibly TRBD1 (6 bases). The CDR3 loop spans 15 amino acids. CDR1 SQVTM and CDR2 ANQGSEA come from the germline V gene. V lost 6 bases and J lost 5, with 20 bases in between. The CDR3 here is CSVKYLAGANNEQFF. The CDR3 nucleotides are TGCAGCGTAAAATATTTGGCAGGGGCTAACAATGAGCAGTTCTTC.

The table lists this clonotype with a few counts. At one end the junction does not follow the germline gene, possibly because of a read error. This sequence joins TRBV6-5 and TRBJ2-7, with 8 bases lining up with TRBD1. The germline V gene has CDR1 MNHEY and CDR2 SVGAGI. The CDR3 runs to 13 residues. The CDR3 DNA is TGTGCCAGCAGCCGGGACAGGCTTATACCGTTGTTCTTC. The encoded protein is CASSRDRLIPLFF.

This chain joins TRBV7-2 and TRBJ2-3; D perhaps matches TRBD1 (5 bases). V gave up 1 base and J gave up 0 bases, with 11 bases separating them. The CDR3 spans 16 residues. The germline V gene has CDR1 SGHTA and CDR2 FQGNSA. CDR3: CASSLGQTESTDTQYF. CDR3 in DNA: TGTGCCAGCAGCTTAGGTCAGACAGAAAGCACAGATACGCAGTATTTT. Together with reference TRBV7-2 and TRBJ2-3, the CDR3 gives the full variable domain: GAGVSQSPSNKVTEKGKDVELRCDPISGHTALYWYRQSLGQGLEFLIYFQGNSAPDKSGLPSDRFSAERTGGSVSTLTIQRTQQEDSAVYLCASSLGQTESTDTQYFGPGTRLTVL.

This clonotype was observed at least ten times. The V gene is TRBV7-6, the J gene TRBJ2-7; 7 bases map to TRBD2. This CDR3 contains 13 residues. With V trimmed by 5 bases and J by 3 bases, 4 bases remained unmatched. CDR1 is SGHVS, CDR2 FNYEAQ, per germline. DNA of the CDR3: TGTGCCAGCAGCCCCAGGACTAGCTACGAGCAGTACTTC. Amino acids: CASSPRTSYEQYF.

Only a few counts were recorded for this clonotype. The J gene is TRBJ1-2, the V gene TRBV29-1, with TRBD1 as a possible D gene (6 bases). Germline loops: CDR1 SQVTM, CDR2 ANQGSEA. With 4 bases removed from V and 6 bases from J, the gap between germline ends came to 15 bases. This CDR3 has 13 amino acids. The CDR3 DNA is TGCAGCGTTGCGAGTTCAGGGGCTGATGGCTACACCTTC. This sequence encodes CSVASSGADGYTF.

This clonotype came up a few times. The chain uses TRBV29-1 and TRBJ2-2; D is perhaps TRBD1 or TRBD2 (5 bases each). Trimming stripped 0 bases from V and 0 bases from J, with 8 bases between. Germline V gene lookup returns CDR1 SQVTM and CDR2 ANQGSEA. The CDR3 sequence is 15 residues long. CDR3 DNA sequence: TGCAGCGTTGAAGACGGGACCCCGAACACCGGGGAGCTGTTTTTT. Its translation: CSVEDGTPNTGELFF.

This clonotype was observed many times. The V gene is TRBV6-5, the J gene TRBJ2-3; D gene unclear. Germline V gene data show CDR1 as MNHEY and CDR2 as SVGAGI. The CDR3 consists of 12 residues. Between the trimmed V and J ends, which lost 5 bases and 8 bases, there was a span of 11 bases. Written as DNA, the CDR3 is TGTGCCAGCAGTGAAACATCGGGTACGCAGTATTTT. Its translation is CASSETSGTQYF.

This clonotype was detected many times. This chain links TRBV27 with TRBJ2-2; TRBD1 might be the D (6 bases). This CDR3 spans 14 amino acids. Germline V lookup: CDR1 MNHEY, CDR2 SMNVEV (reference sequence). V lost 0 bases, J lost 6 bases, and 8 bases lay in between. The CDR3: CASSLSRQAGELFF. The CDR3 bases are TGTGCCAGCAGTTTATCGAGACAGGCCGGGGAGCTGTTTTTT.

The chain links TRBV18 to TRBJ2-3; 11 bases are a match to TRBD2. The CDR3 loop spans 16 amino acids. The trim removed 3 bases at V and 2 bases at J, leaving 4 bases unmatched. Germline V gene sequence: CDR1 KGHSH, CDR2 LQKENI. The CDR3 DNA is TGTGCCAGCTCACCGGTAGCGGGGGGGCCCACAGATACGCAGTATTTT. This sequence encodes CASSPVAGGPTDTQYF.

This clonotype has a handful of counts. V gene TRBV29-1 combines with J gene TRBJ2-1; no clear D. V was trimmed by 1 base and J by 12 bases, leaving 13 bases between them. Germline V gives CDR1 SQVTM, CDR2 ANQGSEA. The CDR3 runs to 12 residues. The CDR3 protein is CSVEVSRVGQFF. CDR3 nucleotide sequence: TGCAGCGTTGAAGTCTCAAGGGTGGGGCAGTTCTTC.

This clonotype was seen at least ten times. The chain couples TRBV10-3 to TRBJ2-7; a weak D match, TRBD2 (5 bases). The V gene's germline CDR1 is ENHRY and CDR2 SYGVKD. Trimming shortened V by 3 bases and J by 7 bases, and 22 bases separated the two germline ends. There are 16 residues in the CDR3. In DNA form, the CDR3 reads TGTGCCATCAGTGAAGGGTTCGGGGATTTGGGGTATGAGCAGTACTTC. It specifies CAISEGFGDLGYEQYF.

The chain carries TRBV29-1 and TRBJ1-1; tentatively, D is TRBD1 (6 bases). Looked up from germline, CDR1 is SQVTM and CDR2 is ANQGSEA. The V and J ends lost 7 bases and 1 base respectively, with 10 bases between them. CDR3 size: 12 residues. DNA of the CDR3: TGCAGCGGGGGGGCGGCGAACACTGAAGCTTTCTTT. As protein: CSGGAANTEAFF.

This clonotype was counted at least ten times. V usage is TRBV5-6 and J usage is TRBJ1-1; tentative D call: TRBD1 (6 bases). In germline, CDR1 is SGHDT, CDR2 YYEEEE. The CDR3 contains 12 residues. Trimming took 4 bases from V and 8 from J, leaving 12 bases between them. CDR3 DNA sequence: TGTGCCAGCAGCCAAGGAACAGGGGAAGCTTTCTTT. Translated, it gives CASSQGTGEAFF. Full variable domain (outside the CDR3, taken from reference TRBV5-6 and TRBJ1-1): DAGVTQSPTHLIKTRGQQVTLRCSPKSGHDTVSWYQQALGQGPQFIFQYYEEEERQRGNFPDRFSGHQFPNYSSELNVNALLLGDSALYLCASSQGTGEAFFGQGTRLTVV.

This clonotype was counted at least ten times. This chain joins TRBV6-4 and TRBJ1-2, with a possible D match to TRBD1 (5 bases). Germline CDR1 MRHNA, CDR2 SNTAGT. CDR3 size: 14 residues. V shed 0 bases and J shed 6 bases, with 11 bases lying between them. The CDR3 DNA is TGTGCCAGCAGTGACTCACAGGTCGGGGATGGCTACACCTTC. Translating gives CASSDSQVGDGYTF.